The 7 T cell receptor beta chains presented below share a single source sample, sequenced in a study of shared clonotypes between healthy human individuals. Sequencing used immunoSEQ multiplex PCR; TCRdb keeps in-frame clones, though not all of them. In the table there are some 1,100,000 clones, 75% to 80% of which are singletons. The sample comprised memory CD4+ T cells from PBMCs. As for subset: CD45RA-negative fraction. Receptor source: a man between 18 and 35 years old in good health. Some clones in this sample may be carry-over from other donors' samples.

This clone was found once. This chain connects TRBV11-2 to TRBJ2-7, with 9 positions matching TRBD1. V shed 4 bases, J shed 1 base, and the junction held 2 bases outside the gene matches. This CDR3 contains 14 residues. Germline CDR1 is SGHAT and CDR2 is FQNNGV. CDR3 DNA sequence: TGTGCCAGCAGCTGGACAGGGGTATCCTACGAGCAGTACTTC. Its protein product is CASSWTGVSYEQYF.

The rearrangement uses TRBV7-6 and TRBJ2-5; 8 bases are shared with TRBD2. The V gene end was trimmed by 4 bases and the J gene end by 3 bases; junction bases not matched to a gene: 7. From germline, CDR1 is SGHVS and CDR2 FNYEAQ. The CDR3 contains 15 residues. CDR3: CASSSIGLAEETQYF. The CDR3 bases are TGTGCCAGCAGCTCCATAGGACTAGCAGAAGAGACCCAGTACTTC. Combining the CDR3 with reference TRBV7-6 and TRBJ2-5 gives the whole variable domain GAGVSQSPRYKVTKRGQDVALRCDPISGHVSLYWYRQALGQGPEFLTYFNYEAQQDKSGLPNDRFSAERPEGSISTLTIQRTEQRDSAMYRCASSSIGLAEETQYFGPGTRLLVL.

This chain connects TRBV18 to TRBJ2-7, with TRBD1 matching over 7 bases. V shed 5 bases, J shed 6 bases, and the junction held 1 base outside the gene matches. Germline loops: CDR1 KGHSH, CDR2 LQKENI. CDR3 length equals 11 residues. The CDR3 nucleotides read TGTGCCAGCTCAAACAGGGGCGAGCAGTACTTC. This sequence encodes CASSNRGEQYF.

Comments on this clone: This sample includes further DNA sequences coding for the same CDR3. This chain uses TRBV28 with TRBJ2-2; 10 bases are a match to TRBD1. Germline V gene data show CDR1 as MDHEN and CDR2 as SYDVKM. Germline trimming cut 4 bases from V and 4 bases from J; bases unmatched to any gene: 3. This CDR3 is 15 amino acids long. CDR3: CASSSGQGSTGELFF. DNA of the CDR3: TGTGCCAGCAGTTCGGGACAGGGGAGCACCGGGGAGCTGTTTTTT.

On this clone: The sample contains more than one DNA sequence encoding this CDR3. The chain employs TRBV20-1 and TRBJ2-7; D gene uncertain. Germline V gene data show CDR1 as DFQATT and CDR2 as SNEGSKA (reference sequence). This CDR3 comprises 10 residues. Trimming took 3 bases from V and 4 from J, leaving 4 bases between them. CDR3 sequence (DNA): TGCAGTGCTAGTGGGTACGAGCAGTACTTC. It is translated as CSASGYEQYF.

This clone was counted a single time. The chain couples TRBV28 to TRBJ2-7, with D perhaps TRBD2 (7 bases). Germline CDR1 and CDR2: MDHEN and SYDVKM. This CDR3 is built from 14 residues. Trimming left V 6 bases short and J 3 bases short, with 15 bases between. CDR3 DNA sequence: TGTGCCAGCAGGCCGGGGGGCTCCCTCTACGAGCAGTACTTC. Encoded protein: CASRPGGSLYEQYF.

The chain combines TRBV7-2 with TRBJ2-1, with TRBD2 matching over 15 bases. J was trimmed by 8 bases and V by 4 bases; bases with no gene match: 3. Germline-derived CDR1 and CDR2 are SGHTA and FQGNSA. The CDR3 extends over 15 amino acids. CDR3 in amino acids: CASSSGLAGGDEQFF. CDR3 sequence (DNA): TGTGCCAGCAGCTCCGGACTAGCGGGAGGGGATGAGCAGTTCTTC.